This T cell receptor beta chain was sequenced for a study of T-cell reconstitution after alpha-beta-depleted transplantation in children. Study-wide results and limits: T-cell counts and diversity were attributed mostly to newly produced T cells one year after transplant. Reportedly, roughly two months post-transplant, alpha-beta T cells arose from several hundred expanded graft clones. Surviving recipient T cells and thymic progenitors produced the high day-60 TCRbeta diversity seen in some patients.

This CDR3 is built from 19 residues. In germline, CDR1 is KGHDR, CDR2 SFDVKD. V trimming: 4 bases; J trimming: 2 bases; junction bases outside the gene matches: 14. TCRbeta library preparation incorporated unique molecular identifiers. One entry per CDR3 protein results from TCRdb running MiXCR on the PCR reads. This sample has 780,000 or so distinct CDR3 sequences; 16% occur once, and the top ten carry around 5%. This clonotype was picked up many times. Its antigen is not known. Sequenced here: PBMCs, mostly from graft donor cells, sampled 360 days after TCRalphabeta/CD19-depleted stem cell transplant. This TCR was sampled from a male patient under 18 who had a stem cell transplant for acute lymphoblastic leukemia, so the T cells may come from the graft donor. The rearrangement uses TRBV24-1 and TRBJ2-3, with 10 bases aligning to TRBD2. In nucleotides, the CDR3 is TGTGCCACCAGTGACCCCCTGAAGCGGGAGGGCTTCTTCACAGATACGCAGTATTTT. Translation gives CATSDPLKREGFFTDTQYF.